A single sample is the source of the 27 T cell receptor beta chains below, sequenced in a study of cytomegalovirus exposure and HLA in healthy donors. The PCR had 60 Vbeta and 13 Jbeta primers. Only in-frame clones appear in the TCRdb table, and some are missing; sequencing was by immunoSEQ multiplex PCR. The data hold 140,000 to 150,000 clones, with roughly 80% observed a single time. Sequenced sample: PBMCs. The receptors come from a man aged 35 to 55 in good health and CMV-seronegative.

This chain joins TRBV2 and TRBJ2-7, with D tentatively TRBD2 (5 bases). CDR3 size: 18 residues. Germline CDR1 reads SNHLY; CDR2 reads FYNNEI. The V gene lost 2 bases and the J gene lost 3 bases, with 23 bases spanning the gap. CDR3 sequence reads: CASSEIVMAAEIFYEQYF. DNA for the CDR3: TGTGCCAGCAGTGAAATTGTCATGGCAGCGGAAATCTTCTACGAGCAGTACTTC.

The V gene is TRBV9, the J gene TRBJ2-2, with 10 bases aligning to TRBD2. V dropped 0 bases and J dropped 8; count of bases not matched to a gene: 1. The V gene's germline CDR1 is SGDLS and CDR2 YYNGEE. The CDR3 runs 14 residues. This chain's CDR3 is CASSVGTSGGELFF. Written as DNA, the CDR3 is TGTGCCAGCAGCGTAGGGACTAGCGGAGGGGAGCTGTTTTTT.

V usage is TRBV5-1 and J usage is TRBJ1-2; D may be TRBD1 (6 bases). Trimming took off 0 bases at V and 4 bases at J, with 13 bases between the two ends. In germline, CDR1 is SGHRS, CDR2 YFSETQ. The CDR3 is made up of 15 amino acids. The CDR3 DNA sequence: TGCGCCAGCAGCTTGGATCCCGGGACAAGCTATGGCTACACCTTC. The encoded protein is CASSLDPGTSYGYTF.

V is TRBV7-9 and J is TRBJ2-2; a weak D match, TRBD2 (7 bases). This CDR3 has 16 residues. Germline CDR1 reads SEHNR; CDR2 reads FQNEAQ (reference sequence). The V end lost 8 bases, the J end lost 5 bases, and 21 bases lay between the germline ends. The CDR3 sequence is CASRSPGGGGTGELFF. The CDR3, as DNA: TGTGCCAGCCGCTCTCCTGGGGGGGGCGGAACCGGGGAGCTGTTTTTT. Based on the CDR3 plus reference TRBV7-9 and TRBJ2-2, the full variable domain is DTGVSQNPRHKITKRGQNVTFRCDPISEHNRLYWYRQTLGQGPEFLTYFQNEAQLEKSRLLSDRFSAERPKGSFSTLEIQRTEQGDSAMYLCASRSPGGGGTGELFFGEGSRLTVL.

As concerns this clone: This is likely a read error, given that the CDR3 carries no conserved phenylalanine or tryptophan at its end. This chain joins TRBV5-6 and TRBJ1-1, with D maybe TRBD1 (5 bases). V lost 4 bases and J lost 5, with 15 bases in between. Germline values: CDR1 SGHDT, CDR2 YYEEEE. The CDR3 covers 14 residues. CDR3 coding DNA: TGTGCCAGCAGCGGGGATCTCAGGGATACTGAAGCTTTCGTT. It is translated as CASSGDLRDTEAFV.

This clone has a single count. In nucleotides, the CDR3 is TGTGCCAGTAGTCCCCGACAGGGGAACACCGGGGAGCTGTTTTTT. This codes for CASSPRQGNTGELFF. This chain connects TRBV19 to TRBJ2-2, with 7 bases matching TRBD1. Germline CDR1 is LNHDA and CDR2 is SQIVND (reference sequence). This CDR3 is 15 amino acids long. The V gene end was trimmed by 5 bases and the J gene end by 1 base; junction bases not matched to a gene: 4.

The chain recombines TRBV9 with TRBJ2-2, with TRBD2 matching over 10 bases. The J segment lost 4 bases and the V segment lost 4 bases, leaving 4 bases of the junction unmatched. Germline CDR1 reads SGDLS; CDR2 reads YYNGEE. The length of the CDR3 is 15 residues. CDR3 residues: CASSQLAGPTGELFF. The CDR3, as DNA: TGTGCCAGCAGCCAACTAGCGGGGCCCACCGGGGAGCTGTTTTTT.

The chain recombines TRBV2 with TRBJ1-5; 9 positions agree with TRBD1. CDR1 is SNHLY and CDR2 is FYNNEI in the germline V gene. The junction had 6 bases not matched to a gene; V was cut back by 5 bases and J by 1 base. This CDR3 has 16 residues. CDR3 amino acids: CASSRQGDYSNQPQHF. The CDR3 DNA follows: TGTGCCAGCAGTCGACAGGGGGATTACAGCAATCAGCCCCAGCATTTT.

The gene calls are TRBV5-1 and TRBJ2-7, with D possibly being TRBD1 (6 bases). The CDR3 length is 14 residues. Germline V gene sequence: CDR1 SGHRS, CDR2 YFSETQ. Deletions cut 4 bases from V and 6 bases from J, with 17 bases between. The CDR3 reads CASSAKLTGSEQYF. CDR3 bases: TGCGCCAGCAGCGCGAAACTCACAGGGAGCGAGCAGTACTTC.

This clone is a singleton in its sample. V gene TRBV18 combines with J gene TRBJ2-5; TRBD1 matches at 10 bases. CDR1 and CDR2 (germline): KGHSH, LQKENI. V dropped 0 bases and J dropped 5; count of bases not matched to a gene: 3. This CDR3 region has 15 residues. The DNA for the CDR3 is TGTGCCAGCTCACCACCGCCGGACAGGGGGGAGACCCAGTACTTC. Protein: CASSPPPDRGETQYF.

The chain combines TRBV29-1 with TRBJ2-5; TRBD1 matches 9 bases. Near its end, the DNA agrees better with TRBJ2-7, so the J call may be wrong. CDR3 length: 14 amino acids. Germline CDR1 and CDR2: SQVTM and ANQGSEA. In nucleotides, the CDR3 is TGCAGCGTTGAAGAACCACAGGGGGCGTACGAGCAGTACTTC. Translation: CSVEEPQGAYEQYF.

There are a few counts of this clone. CDR3: CASSLTGGLGDYGYTF. CDR3 nucleotides: TGTGCCAGCAGTTTGACAGGGGGCCTCGGAGACTATGGCTACACCTTC. This chain uses TRBV6-5 with TRBJ1-2; 10 bases match TRBD1. There are 16 residues in the CDR3. Germline V CDR1 and CDR2: MNHEY, SVGAGI. With 4 bases clipped from V and 3 bases from J, the junction kept 8 bases outside the gene matches.

The rearrangement joins TRBV27 to TRBJ2-7; 10 nucleotides line up with TRBD1. The germline V gene encodes CDR1 MNHEY and CDR2 SMNVEV (reference sequence). The CDR3 runs to 15 residues. The J segment lost 1 base and the V segment lost 3 bases, leaving 3 bases of the junction unmatched. The CDR3 sequence is CASSFAGQGSYEQYF. DNA for the CDR3: TGTGCCAGCAGTTTCGCGGGACAGGGGTCCTACGAGCAGTACTTC.

This chain connects TRBV5-4 to TRBJ2-5, with TRBD1 identical over 12 bases. This CDR3 spans 14 amino acids. Germline V CDR1 and CDR2: SGHNT, YYREEE (reference sequence). After removal of 4 bases from V and 6 bases from J, the junction contained 4 bases not matched to a gene. This CDR3 is CASSLRDRGQTQYF. The CDR3, as DNA: TGTGCCAGCAGCCTCCGGGACAGGGGGCAGACCCAGTACTTC.

The chain has TRBV5-1 and TRBJ2-7; D ambiguous. This CDR3 is 12 amino acids long. The ends were cut back, 4 bases at V and 3 bases at J, with 8 bases in the middle. The germline gives CDR1 SGHRS, CDR2 YFSETQ. CDR3 sequence: CASSQQDYEQYF. The CDR3 coding sequence is TGCGCCAGCAGCCAGCAGGACTACGAGCAGTACTTC.

The chain joins TRBV7-9 to TRBJ1-3; D is perhaps TRBD1 (5 bases). The germline V gene has CDR1 SEHNR and CDR2 FQNEAQ (reference sequence). The CDR3 contains 13 residues. Trimming left V 5 bases short and J 4 bases short, with 9 bases between. The CDR3 DNA is TGTGCCAGCAGCCAACAGGAAGGAAACACCATATATTTT. It translates to CASSQQEGNTIYF.

The chain joins TRBV9 to TRBJ2-6; 12 nucleotides line up with TRBD2. V lost 3 bases, J lost 0 bases, and 10 bases stayed unmatched. CDR3 size: 20 residues. Germline V gives CDR1 SGDLS, CDR2 YYNGEE. Here the CDR3 DNA reads TGTGCCAGCAGCGCTCACCAACTAGCGGGGGGTCTCTCTGGGGCCAACGTCCTGACTTTC. The encoded protein is CASSAHQLAGGLSGANVLTF.

This rearrangement joins TRBV11-2 to TRBJ2-3, with 7 bases identical to TRBD2. With V trimmed by 5 bases and J by 5 bases, 7 bases remained unmatched. This CDR3 comprises 14 residues. Germline V gene data show CDR1 as SGHAT and CDR2 as FQNNGV. The CDR3 spells CASSPRLAGDTQYF. CDR3 DNA sequence: TGTGCCAGCAGCCCCAGACTAGCAGGAGATACGCAGTATTTT.

The chain couples TRBV7-6 to TRBJ2-5; the D is unclear. The CDR3 runs 12 residues. Trimming stripped 5 bases from V and 4 bases from J, with 8 bases between. The germline V gene encodes CDR1 SGHVS and CDR2 FNYEAQ. In nucleotides, the CDR3 is TGTGCCAGCAGCGTCGGGTCAGAGACCCAGTACTTC. Its protein is CASSVGSETQYF.

This clone was seen a single time. J is TRBJ1-4 and V is TRBV6-5; D gene uncertain. The CDR3 runs to 14 residues. CDR1 MNHEY and CDR2 SVGAGI come from the germline V gene. The V gene lost 0 bases and the J gene lost 3 bases, with 5 bases spanning the gap. CDR3 protein: CASSYSRPNEKLFF. CDR3 nucleotide sequence: TGTGCCAGCAGTTACTCGCGGCCTAATGAAAAACTGTTTTTT.

The J gene is TRBJ1-1, the V gene TRBV7-2; TRBD1 aligns across 8 bases. V lost 7 bases to trimming and J lost 0 bases; unmatched junction nucleotides: 10. Germline loops: CDR1 SGHTA, CDR2 FQGNSA. CDR3 length equals 16 residues. CDR3 in DNA: TGTGCCAGCATCCTTGGACAGGGAGCTTTGAACACTGAAGCTTTCTTT. Amino acid sequence: CASILGQGALNTEAFF.

The genes are TRBV7-2 and TRBJ2-5; D possibly corresponds to TRBD1 (6 bases). With 5 bases removed from V and 2 bases from J, the gap between germline ends came to 15 bases. CDR1 is SGHTA, CDR2 FQGNSA, per germline. The CDR3 contains 15 residues. Here the CDR3 DNA reads TGTGCCAGCAGCCCCCTCGGGACACCTCAAGAGACCCAGTACTTC. Amino acid sequence: CASSPLGTPQETQYF.

In regard to this clone: Distinct nucleotide sequences in the sample also encode this CDR3. The chain carries TRBV6-4 and TRBJ1-2, with TRBD1 matching over 9 bases. The CDR3 has 18 residues. The germline V gene has CDR1 MRHNA and CDR2 SNTAGT. V was pared by 2 bases and J by 5 bases, with 15 bases of the junction left unmatched. The CDR3 DNA reads TGTGCCAGCAGTGACGGGGGACAGGGCTGGTTCGGCAGATATGGCTACACCTTC. Translation: CASSDGGQGWFGRYGYTF.

This chain connects TRBV4-1 to TRBJ1-2, with D tentatively TRBD1 (5 bases). V was pared by 1 base and J by 8 bases, with 17 bases between. CDR1 and CDR2 from the germline V gene are MGHRA and YSYEKL. The CDR3 spans 15 residues. The CDR3 is CASSQGQGISRGYTF. The CDR3 DNA reads as TGCGCCAGCAGCCAAGGCCAGGGAATCAGTCGCGGCTACACCTTC.

This clone has only one observation. The chain combines TRBV5-4 with TRBJ1-4; 11 nucleotides line up with TRBD1. Per germline, CDR1 SGHNT and CDR2 YYREEE (reference sequence). The CDR3 has 15 residues. The J segment lost 8 bases and the V segment lost 3 bases, leaving 6 bases of the junction unmatched. CDR3 in amino acids: CASSSPGQGEEKLFF. DNA of the CDR3: TGTGCCAGCAGCTCACCGGGACAGGGGGAAGAAAAACTGTTTTTT.

This clone was recorded only once. The chain carries TRBV7-2 and TRBJ1-4; D possibly corresponds to TRBD1 (5 bases). CDR3 length: 14 amino acids. Between the trimmed V and J ends, which lost 7 bases and 0 bases, there was a span of 9 bases. Per the germline V gene, CDR1 is SGHTA and CDR2 is FQGNSA. CDR3 nucleotide sequence: TGTGCCAGCAAAAAGACAGCAACTAATGAAAAACTGTTTTTT. The encoded protein is CASKKTATNEKLFF. Full variable domain (missing parts from reference TRBV7-2 and TRBJ1-4): GAGVSQSPSNKVTEKGKDVELRCDPISGHTALYWYRQSLGQGLEFLIYFQGNSAPDKSGLPSDRFSAERTGGSVSTLTIQRTQQEDSAVYLCASKKTATNEKLFFGSGTQLSVL.

The rearrangement joins TRBV27 to TRBJ1-1; D unresolved. The CDR3 contains 15 residues. Germline loops: CDR1 MNHEY, CDR2 SMNVEV (reference sequence). Trimming took 5 bases from V and 10 from J, leaving 23 bases between them. The CDR3 DNA reads TGTGCCAGCAGTCCTACGGTCCGGCAGGAGGGAGGAGCTTTCTTT. It encodes CASSPTVRQEGGAFF.